Below are 28 T cell receptor beta chains sequenced from a single sample in a study of human T cells and chemical hapten exposure. The time point is: patch test 1, 2 weeks after DPC sensitization. As for treatment: therapeutic diphenylcyclopropenone sensitization with weekly scalp DPC. TCRdb redid the calling of the RACE reads with MiXCR, one entry per CDR3 protein. Of a few hundred thousand distinct CDR3 sequences in the sample, 4% to 5.5% were seen once. The sequencing used whole blood, collected in connection with sensitization to the hapten diphenylcyclopropenone (DPC). These receptors came from a woman aged 45-59 years with alopecia areata. Some clones in this sample may be carry-over from other donors' samples.

This clonotype was counted many times. The chain is built from TRBV2 and TRBJ2-1; possible D gene TRBD2, 6 bases. Trimming stripped 6 bases from V and 3 bases from J, with 18 bases between. Per germline, CDR1 SNHLY and CDR2 FYNNEI. CDR3 length equals 16 residues. CDR3 DNA: TGTGCCAGCAGGGGAGATATGGCGGGGAGCTACAATGAGCAGTTCTTC. Its protein is CASRGDMAGSYNEQFF. Filled out from reference TRBV2 and TRBJ2-1, the complete variable domain reads EPEVTQTPSHQVTQMGQEVILRCVPISNHLYFYWYRQILGQKVEFLVSFYNNEISEKSEIFDDQFSVERPDGSNFTLKIRSTKLEDSAMYFCASRGDMAGSYNEQFFGPGTRLTVL.

Details on this clonotype: A read error is possible here, since a much larger clone lies one base away. The V call is TRBV29-1, the J call TRBJ1-2; maybe TRBD1 (6 bases). The germline V gene has CDR1 SQVTM and CDR2 ANQGSEA. V lost 6 bases to trimming and J lost 10 bases, with 24 bases between them. The CDR3 sequence is 14 residues long. The CDR3 here is CSVYTGPGDLAYTF. The CDR3 DNA reads as TGCAGCGTATACACCGGGCCAGGGGATTTAGCCTACACCTTC.

The sample holds many counts of this clonotype. CDR3 in amino acids: CASSPGQGNYGYTF. CDR3 coding DNA: TGTGCCAGCAGTCCGGGACAGGGGAACTATGGCTACACCTTC. The chain combines TRBV12-3 or TRBV12-4 with TRBJ1-2; 10 nucleotides match TRBD1. This CDR3 is built from 14 residues. V dropped 5 bases and J dropped 2; count of bases not matched to a gene: 2.

This clonotype was seen ten or more times. The chain has TRBV12-3 or TRBV12-4 and TRBJ1-6; D may be TRBD1 (6 bases). V shed 5 bases and J shed 3 bases, with 14 bases lying between them. The CDR3 consists of 16 residues. Written as DNA, the CDR3 is TGTGCCAGCAGTCACGTTGGGGGCAGCTATAATTCACCCCTCCACTTT. Its translation: CASSHVGGSYNSPLHF.

In DNA form, the CDR3 reads TGTGCCAGCAGTGAAGAGGGTTTGACAGATACGCAGTATTTT. Translated: CASSEEGLTDTQYF. The genes are TRBV2 and TRBJ2-3; D gene unclear. Germline V gene lookup returns CDR1 SNHLY and CDR2 FYNNEI. This CDR3 has 14 amino acids. V shed 1 base and J shed 3 bases, with 8 bases lying between them.

V usage is TRBV28 and J usage is TRBJ1-1; TRBD1 matches 7 bases. The V gene end was trimmed by 10 bases and the J gene end by 4 bases; junction bases not matched to a gene: 9. This CDR3 comprises 13 residues. Germline assignment: CDR1 MDHEN and CDR2 SYDVKM. The CDR3 nucleotides are TGTGCCATCAACAGGGGAGGTGGCACTGAAGCTTTCTTT. Amino acid sequence: CAINRGGGTEAFF.

This clonotype turned up a few times. This sequence joins TRBV28 and TRBJ2-2, with D hard to call. From germline, CDR1 is MDHEN and CDR2 SYDVKM. This CDR3 is built from 13 residues. Trimming cost V 8 bases and J 0 bases, with 7 bases left between them. The CDR3 nucleotides read TGTGCCAGCTACCAAGCGAACACCGGGGAGCTGTTTTTT. Amino acid sequence: CASYQANTGELFF. Full variable domain (missing parts from reference TRBV28 and TRBJ2-2): DVKVTQSSRYLVKRTGEKVFLECVQDMDHENMFWYRQDPGLGLRLIYFSYDVKMKEKGDIPEGYSVSREKKERFSLILESASTNQTSMYLCASYQANTGELFFGEGSRLTVL.

This clonotype showed up many times. The chain carries TRBV4-1 and TRBJ1-1, with no clear D. Trimming pared 4 bases from V and 4 bases from J, leaving 19 bases between. This CDR3 has 16 amino acids. CDR1 is MGHRA and CDR2 is YSYEKL in the germline V gene. The CDR3 nucleotides read TGCGCCAGCAGCCCCCCTTTTGTGGGGAGTTCCACTGAAGCTTTCTTT. It is translated as CASSPPFVGSSTEAFF.

This sequence joins TRBV4-1 and TRBJ2-3; no clear D gene. V was clipped by 1 base and J by 6 bases, with 11 bases between them. Germline assignment: CDR1 MGHRA and CDR2 YSYEKL. The CDR3 spans 14 residues. CDR3 nucleotide sequence: TGCGCCAGCAGCCAAGGTCTCCTTGGGGATACGCAGTATTTT. Translation: CASSQGLLGDTQYF.

This clonotype appeared a few times. The V gene is TRBV6-1, the J gene TRBJ2-7; TRBD1 aligns across 8 bases. The CDR3 consists of 14 residues. Germline V gene lookup returns CDR1 MNHNS and CDR2 SASEGT. V dropped 2 bases and J dropped 6; count of bases not matched to a gene: 6. CDR3 protein: CASSERQQGGEQYF. The CDR3 bases are TGTGCCAGCAGTGAACGTCAACAGGGGGGCGAGCAGTACTTC.

This clonotype was recorded a few times. The chain employs TRBV9 and TRBJ2-5; D uncertain. Deletions cut 0 bases from V and 4 bases from J, with 10 bases between. This CDR3 is 14 amino acids long. CDR1 is SGDLS and CDR2 is YYNGEE in the germline V gene. The CDR3 coding sequence is TGTGCCAGCAGCGTAGCCAGCTCGTCAGAGACCCAGTACTTC. Its translation: CASSVASSSETQYF.

The V gene is TRBV20-1, the J gene TRBJ2-1; 7 bases match TRBD2. The CDR3 spans 14 residues. Trimming removed 5 bases from V and 12 bases from J; junction bases left unmatched: 16. Per the germline V gene, CDR1 is DFQATT and CDR2 is SNEGSKA (reference sequence). This chain's CDR3 is CSAPPAGVLSGQFF. The CDR3 nucleotides read TGCAGTGCTCCCCCGGCGGGAGTTCTCTCTGGGCAGTTCTTC.

This clonotype was counted many times. The chain carries TRBV20-1 and TRBJ2-1; possibly TRBD2 for D (6 bases). This CDR3 has 18 residues. Looked up from germline, CDR1 is DFQATT and CDR2 is SNEGSKA (reference sequence). Trimming pared 1 base from V and 0 bases from J, leaving 19 bases between. As DNA, the CDR3 is TGCAGTGCTAGAGGGGGTTTAAGCGGGCGAAGCTCCTACAATGAGCAGTTCTTC. It codes for CSARGGLSGRSSYNEQFF.

This clonotype was detected many times. The rearrangement links TRBV7-9 to TRBJ2-4; D possibly corresponds to TRBD2 (6 bases). V lost 6 bases and J 6 bases, leaving 15 bases between the germline ends. Germline CDR1 and CDR2: SEHNR and FQNEAQ (reference sequence). The CDR3 extends over 14 amino acids. This chain's CDR3 is CASSGMAGGNIQYF. The CDR3 coding sequence is TGTGCCAGCAGTGGGATGGCCGGGGGAAACATTCAGTACTTC.

This clonotype has a count of ten or more. V usage is TRBV29-1 and J usage is TRBJ1-1, with D unresolved. The germline V gene has CDR1 SQVTM and CDR2 ANQGSEA. V gave up 6 bases and J gave up 2 bases, with 13 bases separating them. The CDR3 runs 13 residues. The CDR3: CSVLSGSNTEAFF. The CDR3 coding sequence is TGCAGCGTCTTAAGTGGATCCAACACTGAAGCTTTCTTT.

The chain joins TRBV7-2 to TRBJ2-3; 10 positions match TRBD1. Trimming at V came to 1 base and at J to 2 bases, leaving 3 bases not matched to a gene. This CDR3 comprises 16 residues. In germline, CDR1 is SGHTA, CDR2 FQGNSA. The CDR3 nucleotides read TGTGCCAGCAGCTTAGGCGGGACAGGGGTCACAGATACGCAGTATTTT. It is translated as CASSLGGTGVTDTQYF.

The count of this clonotype is one. This may be a read error: a much more frequent sequence differs by one nucleotide. The gene calls are TRBV20-1 and TRBJ1-5; D is uncertain. The germline V gene has CDR1 DFQATT and CDR2 SNEGSKA (reference sequence). The CDR3 runs 13 residues. CDR3 sequence reads: CSGRENLNQPQHF. DNA for the CDR3: TGCAGTGGTAGAGAGAACCTTAATCAGCCCCAGCATTTT.

This clonotype was found many times. This chain joins TRBV6-1 and TRBJ1-1; possible D gene TRBD1, 5 bases. The CDR3 is 12 residues long. The germline gives CDR1 MNHNS, CDR2 SASEGT. Trimming took 4 bases from V and 5 from J, leaving 8 bases between them. In nucleotides, the CDR3 is TGTGCCAGCAGTGTGGGGGGGACTGAAGCTTTCTTT. It yields the protein CASSVGGTEAFF.

This sequence joins TRBV18 and TRBJ2-5; a possible D gene is TRBD1 (5 bases). The CDR3 loop spans 13 amino acids. Germline V lookup: CDR1 KGHSH, CDR2 LQKENI. The ends were cut back, 6 bases at V and 3 bases at J, with 11 bases in the middle. CDR3 protein: CASSIGVEETQYF. DNA of the CDR3: TGTGCCAGCTCCATAGGGGTTGAAGAGACCCAGTACTTC.

This clonotype occurred a few times. J is TRBJ2-3 and V is TRBV19; 8 nucleotides match TRBD1. The CDR3 extends over 15 amino acids. Trimming took 4 bases from V and 1 from J; bases not matched to a gene: 4. Germline assignment: CDR1 LNHDA and CDR2 SQIVND (reference sequence). In DNA form, the CDR3 reads TGTGCCAGTAGTAAGGGACAGGAAGGCACAGATACGCAGTATTTT. The encoded protein is CASSKGQEGTDTQYF.

In this sample, this clonotype turned up many times. The chain couples TRBV3-1 to TRBJ2-7, with TRBD1 matching 9 bases. V trimming: 5 bases; J trimming: 7 bases; junction bases outside the gene matches: 6. The V gene's germline CDR1 is LGHDT and CDR2 YNNKEL (reference sequence). The length of the CDR3 is 13 residues. The CDR3 region is CASSSGQGREQYF. The CDR3 bases are TGTGCCAGCAGCTCTGGACAGGGGAGGGAGCAGTACTTC.

This clonotype was counted many times. The rearrangement links TRBV28 to TRBJ2-2, with 9 bases aligning to TRBD2. The junction had 15 bases not matched to a gene; V was cut back by 10 bases and J by 6 bases. The CDR3 totals 16 residues. Per germline, CDR1 MDHEN and CDR2 SYDVKM. CDR3 bases: TGTGCCACCCAGTGGAGCGGGAGGCCAGAGTCCGGGGAGCTGTTTTTT. This sequence encodes CATQWSGRPESGELFF.

This clonotype occurred a few times. The chain has TRBV10-3 and TRBJ2-1, with 8 positions matching TRBD2. Germline lookup yields CDR1 ENHRY and CDR2 SYGVKD. This CDR3 comprises 17 residues. After removal of 4 bases from V and 1 base from J, the junction contained 9 bases not matched to a gene. This CDR3 is CAISVTVGRGSYNEQFF. DNA for the CDR3: TGTGCCATCAGTGTCACGGTCGGGAGGGGGTCCTACAATGAGCAGTTCTTC.

This clonotype was counted ten times or more. V and J are TRBV29-1 and TRBJ2-1; 12 bases fit TRBD2. The CDR3 has 16 residues. Germline V gene data show CDR1 as SQVTM and CDR2 as ANQGSEA. V shed 5 bases and J 5 bases; nucleotides not matched to a gene: 10. The CDR3 reads CSVLGPGLAGNNEQFF. CDR3 DNA sequence: TGCAGCGTTCTCGGCCCCGGACTAGCGGGGAACAATGAGCAGTTCTTC.

V is TRBV28 and J is TRBJ2-1; D is unresolved. The germline V and J ends were trimmed by 6 bases and 10 bases, with 16 bases remaining between them. Germline loops: CDR1 MDHEN, CDR2 SYDVKM. This CDR3 has 13 amino acids. The CDR3: CASSLSSWTEQFF. CDR3 nucleotides: TGTGCCAGCAGCCTTAGCTCATGGACCGAGCAGTTCTTC.

This clonotype was observed at least ten times. The V call is TRBV6-2 or TRBV6-3, the J call TRBJ2-2; 14 nucleotides line up with TRBD2. Germline CDR1 and CDR2: MNHEY and SVGEGT. The trim removed 0 bases at V and 6 bases at J, leaving 6 bases unmatched. This CDR3 has 18 amino acids. The CDR3 reads CASSYSGLAGVSPGELFF. In DNA form, the CDR3 reads TGTGCCAGCAGTTACTCGGGACTAGCGGGAGTTTCGCCCGGGGAGCTGTTTTTT.

This clonotype was detected once. V usage is TRBV27 and J usage is TRBJ2-1, with D possibly matching TRBD1 (6 bases). Trimming cost V 10 bases and J 14 bases, with 18 bases left between them. The germline CDR1 and CDR2 sequences are MNHEY and SMNVEV (reference sequence). The CDR3 has 11 amino acids. Here the CDR3 reads CATEGRKGEFF. CDR3 nucleotides: TGTGCCACCGAGGGCCGGAAGGGGGAGTTCTTC.

The chain is built from TRBV6-6 and TRBJ2-2, with TRBD2 matching 7 bases. Germline V gene sequence: CDR1 MNHNY, CDR2 SVGAGI (reference sequence). The CDR3 consists of 16 residues. Trimming at V came to 2 bases and at J to 6 bases, leaving 9 bases not matched to a gene. The CDR3 bases are TGTGCCAGCAGTTACCGGCGGGGGACCCTCCCCGGGGAGCTGTTTTTT. Its protein is CASSYRRGTLPGELFF.